The present T cell receptor beta chain was sequenced within a study of control samples from healthy donors and cancer patients (dated by TCRdb to between 2020 and 2021). Trimming accounts for 2 bases at V and 1 base at J, while the number of junction bases matched to no gene is 13. The CDR3 spans 18 residues, from the cysteine through the phenylalanine. The entry retains the CDR3 DNA only, 54 bases that are in frame from base 1. CDR1 and CDR2, per the germline V gene, are SGHVS and FNYEAQ. Concerning this clone: The antigen it binds to is not known. Within one base of it there is no much larger clone, and no base qualities were kept.

Libraries were built with the immunoSEQ multiplex PCR assay. This is the immuneACCESS table as TCRdb keeps it, with only in-frame sequences that have V and J called. A part of the clones is gone; compared with another copy, unresolved V genes explain less than half, and the rest is unexplained. This sample has roughly 18,000 clones in its table, and 85% to 90% of those were observed once. Around 9% of the sample goes to the ten largest clones. This clonotype was obtained from an older woman with head and neck cancer. Source material: PBMCs. The chain joins TRBV7-6 to TRBJ1-1; 7 of the junction bases match TRBD1. For the CDR3, the sequence is CASSLPRDEHRGNTEAFF. The nucleotide sequence is TGTGCCAGCAGCTTACCGAGAGATGAACACAGGGGGAACACTGAAGCTTTCTTT.